This T cell receptor beta chain stems from a study of blood T cell repertoires in COVID-19 (dated by TCRdb to about 2020). About the investigation overall: Samples from collaborators originated in the United States, Italy and Spain and spanned both the acute and convalescent phases of COVID-19. The material from the prospective study consisted of cDNA or gDNA derived from T cells, B-cell-depleted T cells, or PBMCs. Deeply sampled blood TCRbeta repertoires from subjects exposed to, actively infected with, or recovered from COVID-19 were included in the dataset. The repertoires were released in a freely available public database intended as a resource for research on the immune response to SARS-CoV-2. The samples were drawn from two sources: the first 160 participants of the ongoing ImmuneRACE study, and over 950 subjects contributed by 6 global collaborators. Sample metadata almost always included a de-identified subject ID, COVID-19 status, age in years and sex. Where available, HLA class I and class II types were obtained from metadata supplied by the sample provider rather than from assay-based typing.

V has 4 bases trimmed and J has 1 base trimmed; junction bases matching no gene number 8. Its CDR3 holds 16 amino acids, cysteine through phenylalanine. This entry keeps only the CDR3 DNA: 48 bases, framed from base 1. CDR1 and CDR2 were assigned from the germline V gene as SGHRS and YFSETQ. A remark on this clone: The antigen it recognizes is unknown. Qualities for individual bases were not recorded, and no much larger clone is one base off.

The collaborating institutions used their own protocols to collect whole blood in K2EDTA tubes. For TCRbeta analysis, collaborators shipped samples as frozen whole blood, isolated PBMCs, or DNA extracted from either of those sample types. TCRbeta CDR3 regions were amplified from genomic DNA by means of the immunoSEQ Assay, a bias-controlled multiplex PCR. Regarding the original processing steps: Within the assay, amplification of reference gene primers was used to estimate how many nucleated cells each sample contained. To quantify the absolute abundance of each unique TCRbeta CDR3 rearrangement, sequence reads were collapsed and filtered. For each sample, productive Simpson clonality was calculated as the square root of Simpson's diversity index over productive rearrangements. TCRdb took this table from immuneACCESS and kept in-frame rearrangements with V and J called. Such tables lack part of the clones; where checked against another copy, unresolved V genes explain under half of the gap, and the rest is unexplained. From that table come the V and J calls and clone size; the DNA was used to work out D and trimming. The sample table holds 210,000 or so clones, of which around four fifths were seen once. The top ten clonotypes cover approximately 8.1% of the sample.

The full study reports these points: How much clinical and demographic metadata was included differed by source and by participant, and the metadata was provided uncurated.

The rearranged segments are TRBV5-1 and TRBJ2-3, with 8 bases in between that match TRBD1. Sequences were obtained from peripheral blood. This TCR came from a woman aged 45 to 65 with active or convalescent COVID-19. The CDR3 corresponds to CASSPDRAPGTDTQYF. The nucleotides are TGCGCCAGCAGCCCGGACAGGGCCCCTGGCACAGATACGCAGTATTTT.